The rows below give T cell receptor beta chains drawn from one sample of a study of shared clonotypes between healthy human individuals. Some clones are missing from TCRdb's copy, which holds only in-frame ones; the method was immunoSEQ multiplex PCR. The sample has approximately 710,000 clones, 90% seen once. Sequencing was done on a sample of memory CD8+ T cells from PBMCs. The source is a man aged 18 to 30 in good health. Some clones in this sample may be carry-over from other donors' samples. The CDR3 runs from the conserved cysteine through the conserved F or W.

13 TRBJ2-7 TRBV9 CASSGRTGREQYF
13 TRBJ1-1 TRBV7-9 CASSLVPRTEAFF
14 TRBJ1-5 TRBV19 CASSQRQLNQPQHF
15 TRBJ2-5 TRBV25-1 CASTTRDGFQETQYF
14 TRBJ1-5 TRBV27 CASSLGPVTKPQHF
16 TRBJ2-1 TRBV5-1 CASSLALQTGDNEQFF
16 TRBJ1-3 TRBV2 CASIGRGQGAGNTIYF
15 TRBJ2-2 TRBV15 CATSGTSGSPGELFF
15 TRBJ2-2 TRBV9 CASRAGTINTGELFF
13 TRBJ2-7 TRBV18 CASSPEGTIEQYF
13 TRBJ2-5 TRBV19 CASSMGPAGTQYF
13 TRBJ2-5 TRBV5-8 CASSSGLQETQYF
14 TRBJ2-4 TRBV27 CASSLYGSKNIQYF
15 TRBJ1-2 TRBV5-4 CASSFNRGANYGYTF
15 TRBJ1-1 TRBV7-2 CASSLDLTLNTEAFF
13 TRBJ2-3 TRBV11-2 CASSPRGGDTQYF
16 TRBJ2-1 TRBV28 CASIPPPGLASNEQFF
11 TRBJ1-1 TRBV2 CASLDSPEAFF
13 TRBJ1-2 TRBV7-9 CASRKGWDYGYTF
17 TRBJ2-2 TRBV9 CASSGFRALLHRGELFF
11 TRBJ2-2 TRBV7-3 CASSLTGELFF
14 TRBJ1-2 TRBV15 CATSRATVSYGYTF
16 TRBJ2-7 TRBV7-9 CASSLGGGLDRYEQYF